Reported below is one T cell receptor beta chain. Its matching antigen is unknown. This sample is drawn from a study of T cells in Graves' hyperthyroidism and ophthalmopathy. Study-level points and caveats: Within blood appeared most thyroid clonotypes that had expanded above 0.001. The authors' 13 V-J model separated ophthalmopathy from stable hyperthyroidism.

The source material, RNA transcripts, was used to amplify TCR beta CDR3 regions. First-round RT-PCR with HTBI primers amplified the TCR CDR3 region. TCRdb redid the calling of the multiplex PCR reads with MiXCR, one entry per CDR3 protein. Seen here are roughly 250,000 distinct CDR3 sequences, roughly 15% observed once, and the top ten hold 13%. Losses at the gene ends were 5 bases for V and 3 bases for J; bases not matched to a gene: 6. This CDR3 is built from 13 residues. Germline V CDR1 and CDR2: SQVTM, ANQGSEA. Newly diagnosed hyperthyroidism patients aged 18 to 65 years had disease lasting under 2 months. Any symptoms of ophthalmopathy came after the first hyperthyroidism diagnosis, from which the blood sample dates.

Sample: blood. This clonotype originated in a woman in her thirties or forties with Graves' hyperthyroidism that later progressed to Graves' ophthalmopathy. The genes are TRBV29-1 and TRBJ1-2, with 7 nucleotides matching TRBD1. CDR3 bases: TGCAGCGTTCACGTCGGGACAGACTATGGCTACACCTTC. It translates to CSVHVGTDYGYTF.